This record covers a single TCR beta chain. There are 16 residues in the CDR3. The germline gives CDR1 SGDLS, CDR2 YYNGEE. J lost 0 bases, V lost 3 bases, and 4 bases had no gene match. The source of the sample is a study of blood T cells in healthy people across ages. A minimum of 6 micrograms of total RNA was extracted per sample. Together with a sample-barcoded 5' primer, a J-beta primer mix was included in a second PCR lasting roughly 6 to 12 cycles. From the 5' RACE reads, TCRdb called clonotypes with MiXCR, one entry per CDR3 protein. The table records hundreds of thousands of distinct CDR3 sequences, more than 45% of them present only once.

This chain connects TRBV9 to TRBJ2-7; 12 nucleotides align to TRBD2. Source material: blood. This receptor was taken from a man older than 75 in good health. CDR3 DNA sequence: TGTGCCAGCAGCGCCACTAGCGGGGGGAGCTCCTACGAGCAGTACTTC. Translated: CASSATSGGSSYEQYF.